The present T cell receptor (beta chain) was sequenced within a study of Tregs in tolerant kidney transplant recipients. Using immunoSEQ multiplex PCR, the repertoire was profiled, and TCRdb retains in-frame clones only, with some absent. Of around 120,000 clones in the sample, roughly nine tenths were seen once. Unstimulated Tregs (CD4+CD25+CD127-) and CD4+CD25- non-Tregs were sorted from PBMCs. The germline V gene encodes CDR1 MNHNY and CDR2 SVGAGI (reference sequence). The V end lost 6 bases, the J end lost 6 bases, and 21 bases lay between the germline ends. The CDR3 length is 16 residues. The clonotype was recovered from a human donor in good health. The source material was CD4+ T cells from blood. The chain recombines TRBV6-6 with TRBJ1-5; D unresolved. The CDR3 loop is CASSSNQVRSSQPQHF. In DNA form, the CDR3 reads TGTGCCAGCAGCAGCAATCAGGTCAGGTCCAGTCAGCCCCAGCATTTT.